The next 17 T cell receptor beta chains were all read from a single sample in a study of OX40 agonist ivuxolimab in advanced cancers. Only in-frame clones appear in the TCRdb table, and some are missing; sequencing was by immunoSEQ multiplex PCR. The repertoire includes 45,000 to 50,000 clones, 88% of them detected once, and 6.5% to 9% sits in the top ten. This material consisted of CD4+ or CD8+ T cells sorted from blood, taken in a trial of the OX40 agonist ivuxolimab. The receptor source for this set is an adult with an advanced solid tumor such as melanoma, head and neck, liver or kidney cancer.

This chain connects TRBV10-3 to TRBJ1-6, with 10 bases identical to TRBD1. The CDR3 covers 13 residues. The J segment lost 7 bases and the V segment lost 8 bases, leaving 2 bases of the junction unmatched. CDR1 is ENHRY and CDR2 is SYGVKD in the germline V gene. This CDR3 reads CAIRDRGNSPLHF. The CDR3 DNA follows: TGTGCCATCCGGGACAGGGGAAATTCACCCCTCCACTTT.

This chain uses TRBV4-1 with TRBJ1-5; D is unresolved. V gave up 3 bases and J gave up 0 bases, with 9 bases separating them. The germline V gene encodes CDR1 MGHRA and CDR2 YSYEKL. This CDR3 spans 15 amino acids. The CDR3 coding sequence is TGCGCCAGCAGCCAGGGATCAGTTAGCAATCAGCCCCAGCATTTT. This codes for CASSQGSVSNQPQHF.

The chain carries TRBV27 and TRBJ2-1; D is perhaps TRBD1 (6 bases). The CDR3 spans 16 residues. The germline V gene has CDR1 MNHEY and CDR2 SMNVEV (reference sequence). Deletions cut 7 bases from V and 1 base from J, with 17 bases between. As DNA, the CDR3 is TGTGCCAGCACCCGCCAGGGGTCCCTATCCTACAATGAGCAGTTCTTC. As protein: CASTRQGSLSYNEQFF.

This clone showed up just once. This same CDR3 is encoded by further DNA sequences in the sample. The V and J genes are TRBV28 and TRBJ1-2, with D unclear. The germline V gene has CDR1 MDHEN and CDR2 SYDVKM. The CDR3 sequence is 12 residues long. V lost 3 bases, J lost 4 bases, and 6 bases lay in between. CDR3 DNA sequence: TGTGCCAGCAGTTTGAGTCGCTATGGCTACACCTTC. Protein sequence: CASSLSRYGYTF.

The genes are TRBV2 and TRBJ2-1; 11 nucleotides agree with TRBD2. Germline lookup yields CDR1 SNHLY and CDR2 FYNNEI. Trimming took 5 bases from V and 7 from J; bases not matched to a gene: 7. This CDR3 region has 15 residues. The CDR3 region is CASSLLAGAGNEQFF. DNA for the CDR3: TGTGCCAGCAGTCTACTAGCGGGAGCTGGTAATGAGCAGTTCTTC.

This chain connects TRBV19 to TRBJ1-4; 8 bases agree with TRBD1. With 6 bases clipped from V and 6 bases from J, the junction kept 6 bases outside the gene matches. Germline loops: CDR1 LNHDA, CDR2 SQIVND (reference sequence). CDR3 size: 14 residues. The CDR3 loop is CASSRLTGDEKLFF. CDR3 DNA: TGTGCCAGTAGCAGACTGACAGGGGATGAAAAACTGTTTTTT. Filled out from reference TRBV19 and TRBJ1-4, the complete variable domain reads DGGITQSPKYLFRKEGQNVTLSCEQNLNHDAMYWYRQDPGQGLRLIYYSQIVNDFQKGDIAEGYSVSREKKESFPLTVTSAQKNPTAFYLCASSRLTGDEKLFFGSGTQLSVL.

This clone was observed a handful of times. J is TRBJ2-1 and V is TRBV18; 10 bases align to TRBD2. CDR1 is KGHSH and CDR2 is LQKENI in the germline V gene. CDR3 length: 16 residues. V lost 8 bases and J lost 2; bases outside the gene matches: 9. The CDR3 loop is CASRQASGSTYNEQFF. CDR3 sequence (DNA): TGTGCCAGCCGACAAGCTAGCGGGAGCACCTACAATGAGCAGTTCTTC.

J is TRBJ2-1 and V is TRBV5-6; D remains unclear. The ends were cut back, 1 base at V and 9 bases at J, with 8 bases in the middle. Germline CDR1 and CDR2: SGHDT and YYEEEE. The CDR3 covers 12 residues. CDR3 in amino acids: CASSLLGSEQFF. CDR3 in DNA: TGTGCCAGCAGCTTGTTGGGCAGTGAGCAGTTCTTC.

This rearrangement joins TRBV4-1 to TRBJ2-5; no definite D call. Germline V gene data show CDR1 as MGHRA and CDR2 as YSYEKL. The V and J ends lost 0 bases and 5 bases respectively, with 7 bases between them. CDR3 length: 13 amino acids. Here the CDR3 DNA reads TGCGCCAGCAGCCAAGATCCAAGGGAGACCCAGTACTTC. This sequence encodes CASSQDPRETQYF.

The chain combines TRBV5-1 with TRBJ2-5; the match to TRBD2 covers 8 bases. The CDR3 is made up of 13 amino acids. Germline loops: CDR1 SGHRS, CDR2 YFSETQ. The V gene end was trimmed by 2 bases and the J gene end by 3 bases; junction bases not matched to a gene: 0. The CDR3 DNA follows: TGCGCCAGCAGCTTCGGGGGGGAAGAGACCCAGTACTTC. It translates to CASSFGGEETQYF.

The chain combines TRBV5-8 with TRBJ2-7, with no clear D. Trimming left V 0 bases short and J 2 bases short, with 9 bases between. Germline V gene lookup returns CDR1 SGHTS and CDR2 YDEGEE. The CDR3 consists of 14 residues. The CDR3 region is CASSLDYRPYEQYF. The DNA for the CDR3 is TGTGCCAGCAGCTTGGATTACAGACCCTACGAGCAGTACTTC.

The gene calls are TRBV5-6 and TRBJ2-7; D is unclear. CDR1 and CDR2 (germline): SGHDT, YYEEEE. Trimming left V 0 bases short and J 1 base short, with 8 bases between. The CDR3 contains 14 residues. CDR3 sequence reads: CASSLGLSSYEQYF. CDR3 nucleotides: TGTGCCAGCAGCTTGGGCCTTTCTTCCTACGAGCAGTACTTC.

The chain couples TRBV7-8 to TRBJ2-5; 10 bases are shared with TRBD2. CDR1 and CDR2 (germline): SGHVS, FQNEAQ. Trimming cost V 6 bases and J 9 bases; bases outside gene matches: 13. CDR3 size: 15 residues. The CDR3 DNA follows: TGTGCCAGCAGTAACTCGGGACTAGCGTTGGAGGCCCAGTACTTC. Its translation: CASSNSGLALEAQYF.

The rearrangement uses TRBV7-9 and TRBJ2-5; D remains unclear. The germline V and J ends were trimmed by 2 bases and 0 bases, with 7 bases remaining between them. CDR3 length equals 14 residues. The V gene's germline CDR1 is SEHNR and CDR2 FQNEAQ (reference sequence). The CDR3 spells CASSLRRNQETQYF. The CDR3 bases are TGTGCCAGCAGCTTAAGACGGAACCAAGAGACCCAGTACTTC.

This sequence joins TRBV5-1 and TRBJ2-1, with 7 bases matching TRBD1. Germline V lookup: CDR1 SGHRS, CDR2 YFSETQ. The CDR3 has 15 residues. J lost 3 bases, V lost 2 bases, and 5 bases had no gene match. CDR3 nucleotide sequence: TGCGCCAGCAGCTTCAGACCAGGGGGCTACAATGAGCAGTTCTTC. It translates to CASSFRPGGYNEQFF.

V gene TRBV19 combines with J gene TRBJ2-5, with TRBD1 as a possible D gene (5 bases). Looked up from germline, CDR1 is LNHDA and CDR2 is SQIVND (reference sequence). The CDR3 spans 14 residues. With 3 bases removed from V and 1 base from J, the gap between germline ends came to 9 bases. CDR3 DNA sequence: TGTGCCAGTAGTATTGGACATAGCCAAGAGACCCAGTACTTC. This codes for CASSIGHSQETQYF. The whole variable domain, filled in from reference TRBV19 and TRBJ2-5, reads DGGITQSPKYLFRKEGQNVTLSCEQNLNHDAMYWYRQDPGQGLRLIYYSQIVNDFQKGDIAEGYSVSREKKESFPLTVTSAQKNPTAFYLCASSIGHSQETQYFGPGTRLLVL.

This chain connects TRBV4-3 to TRBJ2-5; 9 bases agree with TRBD2. Germline loops: CDR1 LGHNA, CDR2 YSLEER. The CDR3 spans 17 residues. V dropped 0 bases and J dropped 5; count of bases not matched to a gene: 10. In DNA form, the CDR3 reads TGCGCCAGCAGCCAAGAGCTGTTGGCGGGAGGGGGGGAGACCCAGTACTTC. Translated, it gives CASSQELLAGGGETQYF.